These 22 T cell receptor beta chains were all obtained from the same sample, sequenced in a study of blood T cell repertoires in COVID-19. Data came from immunoSEQ multiplex PCR; TCRdb stores just in-frame clones and leaves some out. Of about 28,000 clones in the sample, 80% to 90% were seen once. The sequenced material came from peripheral blood. The receptors stem from a human donor in a cohort sampled during active COVID-19.

The chain links TRBV12-3 or TRBV12-4 to TRBJ2-1, with D perhaps matching TRBD1 (6 bases). This CDR3 comprises 13 residues. Trimming stripped 4 bases from V and 9 bases from J, with 13 bases between. The CDR3: CASSSNRAGEQFF. The DNA of the CDR3 is TGTGCCAGCAGTTCAAACAGGGCCGGTGAGCAGTTCTTC.

CDR3 sequence reads: CASSSGTGFPQYF. In DNA, the CDR3 is TGTGCCAGCAGTTCGGGGACAGGGTTTCCCCAGTACTTC. The chain links TRBV12-3 or TRBV12-4 to TRBJ2-5; TRBD1 agrees at 9 bases. This CDR3 has 13 amino acids. After removal of 4 bases from V and 9 bases from J, the junction contained 6 bases not matched to a gene.

The chain carries TRBV5-4 and TRBJ2-2, with D possibly matching TRBD1 (8 bases). Germline-derived CDR1 and CDR2 are SGHNT and YYREEE (reference sequence). V was trimmed by 4 bases and J by 5 bases, leaving 15 bases between them. The CDR3 is 15 residues long. This chain's CDR3 is CASSRYRGGTGELFF. CDR3 sequence (DNA): TGTGCCAGCAGCCGTTACAGGGGGGGGACCGGGGAGCTGTTTTTT.

This clone was detected a few times. This rearrangement joins TRBV2 to TRBJ1-1; TRBD1 matches at 7 bases. V dropped 6 bases and J dropped 3; count of bases not matched to a gene: 7. The CDR3 contains 14 residues. Germline CDR1 is SNHLY and CDR2 is FYNNEI. The CDR3: CASSPQGIDTEAFF. CDR3 DNA: TGTGCCAGCAGCCCACAGGGGATTGACACTGAAGCTTTCTTT.

The V and J genes are TRBV7-9 and TRBJ2-3, with TRBD2 matching over 11 bases. Germline CDR1 and CDR2: SEHNR and FQNEAQ (reference sequence). The CDR3 is 17 residues long. V lost 1 base, J lost 3 bases, and 6 bases stayed unmatched. The CDR3 loop is CASSLVFSGGATDTQYF. The CDR3 region has the DNA TGTGCCAGCAGCTTAGTTTTTAGCGGGGGGGCAACAGATACGCAGTATTTT.

The CDR3 spells CASTAFGGSMEQFF. The CDR3 bases are TGTGCCAGCACCGCTTTTGGGGGCTCTATGGAGCAGTTCTTC. This chain joins TRBV7-2 and TRBJ2-1; TRBD1 is a possible D gene (6 bases). The CDR3 covers 14 residues. V was cut by 7 bases and J by 10 bases, with 20 bases left in between. The germline CDR1 and CDR2 sequences are SGHTA and FQGNSA.

The chain links TRBV24-1 to TRBJ2-1; TRBD1 aligns across 9 bases. Germline loops: CDR1 KGHDR, CDR2 SFDVKD. The junction had 13 bases not matched to a gene; V was cut back by 2 bases and J by 9 bases. This CDR3 comprises 17 residues. The CDR3 spells CATSDSRGTGSFSEQFF. CDR3 nucleotide sequence: TGTGCCACCAGTGATTCCCGAGGGACAGGGAGTTTCAGTGAGCAGTTCTTC.

The gene calls are TRBV4-2 and TRBJ1-1; 7 bases align to TRBD1. Trimming cost V 7 bases and J 0 bases; bases outside gene matches: 8. This CDR3 contains 15 residues. In germline, CDR1 is LGHNA, CDR2 YNFKEQ. Written as DNA, the CDR3 is TGTGCCAGCACCTCGAACAGGGGATTGAACACTGAAGCTTTCTTT. Its translation is CASTSNRGLNTEAFF.

In this sample, this clone turned up once. This chain links TRBV7-9 with TRBJ2-1; D is undetermined. This CDR3 has 12 amino acids. Trimming pared 1 base from V and 9 bases from J, leaving 7 bases between. Germline V gives CDR1 SEHNR, CDR2 FQNEAQ (reference sequence). The CDR3 sequence is CASSLERGEQFF. CDR3 DNA: TGTGCCAGCAGCTTAGAGAGAGGTGAGCAGTTCTTC. Full variable domain (outside the CDR3, taken from reference TRBV7-9 and TRBJ2-1): DTGVSQNPRHKITKRGQNVTFRCDPISEHNRLYWYRQTLGQGPEFLTYFQNEAQLEKSRLLSDRFSAERPKGSFSTLEIQRTEQGDSAMYLCASSLERGEQFFGPGTRLTVL.

This clone is a singleton in its sample. The V gene is TRBV19, the J gene TRBJ1-1; 10 nucleotides line up with TRBD1. After removal of 5 bases from V and 4 bases from J, the junction contained 4 bases not matched to a gene. There are 14 residues in the CDR3. Per the germline V gene, CDR1 is LNHDA and CDR2 is SQIVND (reference sequence). Written as DNA, the CDR3 is TGTGCCAGTAGTCGGGACAGGGGATTCACTGAAGCTTTCTTT. This gives the protein CASSRDRGFTEAFF.

This rearrangement joins TRBV18 to TRBJ1-5; D possibly corresponds to TRBD1 (5 bases). From germline, CDR1 is KGHSH and CDR2 LQKENI. Trimming took 3 bases from V and 6 from J, leaving 18 bases between them. This CDR3 region has 16 residues. The CDR3 DNA is TGTGCCAGCTCACCGAACGGGGGTATAGTACGTCAGCCCCAGCATTTT. It is translated as CASSPNGGIVRQPQHF. Full variable domain (missing parts from reference TRBV18 and TRBJ1-5): NAGVMQNPRHLVRRRGQEARLRCSPMKGHSHVYWYRQLPEEGLKFMVYLQKENIIDESGMPKERFSAEFPKEGPSILRIQQVVRGDSAAYFCASSPNGGIVRQPQHFGDGTRLSIL.

The V gene is TRBV5-4, the J gene TRBJ2-7, with a tentative D call TRBD2 (7 bases). CDR1 and CDR2 (germline): SGHNT, YYREEE (reference sequence). The CDR3 totals 15 residues. The V and J ends lost 5 bases and 2 bases respectively, with 17 bases between them. The CDR3 region is CASSQGGGAAYEQYF. DNA for the CDR3: TGTGCCAGCAGTCAAGGGGGGGGCGCAGCCTACGAGCAGTACTTC.

Details on this clone: The junction departs from the called germline gene at one end, perhaps through a read error. V is TRBV19 and J is TRBJ1-1; 7 nucleotides line up with TRBD1. The germline V gene encodes CDR1 LNHDA and CDR2 SQIVND (reference sequence). The CDR3 sequence is 16 residues long. The CDR3 here is CANSTPYPTGRTEAFF. Written as DNA, the CDR3 is TGTGCCAATAGTACCCCATACCCGACAGGGAGGACTGAAGCTTTCTTT. The full variable domain, completed using reference TRBV19 and TRBJ1-1, is DGGITQSPKYLFRKEGQNVTLSCEQNLNHDAMYWYRQDPGQGLRLIYYSQIVNDFQKGDIAEGYSVSREKKESFPLTVTSAQKNPTAFYLCANSTPYPTGRTEAFFGQGTRLTVV.

This clone was recorded once. The V call is TRBV29-1, the J call TRBJ2-1, with TRBD2 matching over 10 bases. This CDR3 comprises 14 residues. Trimming took 5 bases from V and 11 from J; bases not matched to a gene: 12. Germline values: CDR1 SQVTM, CDR2 ANQGSEA. The CDR3 spells CSVLATSGDGKQFF. The CDR3 DNA reads TGCAGCGTTCTTGCCACTAGCGGGGACGGTAAGCAGTTCTTC.

This chain joins TRBV12-3 or TRBV12-4 and TRBJ2-1; tentative D call: TRBD2 (5 bases). V was cut by 8 bases and J by 5 bases, with 13 bases left in between. This CDR3 has 13 amino acids. This chain's CDR3 is CASAGISDNEQFF. The DNA for the CDR3 is TGTGCCAGCGCCGGGATATCTGACAATGAGCAGTTCTTC.

The chain links TRBV5-1 to TRBJ1-1; no firm D call. This CDR3 contains 10 residues. V lost 4 bases to trimming and J lost 8 bases, with 6 bases between them. Germline lookup yields CDR1 SGHRS and CDR2 YFSETQ. The CDR3 nucleotides read TGCGCCAGCAGCGGGAGGGAAGCTTTCTTT. It yields the protein CASSGREAFF.

V usage is TRBV3-1 (or the pseudogene TRBV3-2) and J usage is TRBJ2-1; 7 nucleotides align to TRBD1. CDR1 LGHDT and CDR2 YNNKEL come from the germline V gene (reference sequence). The length of the CDR3 is 15 residues. After removal of 7 bases from V and 1 base from J, the junction contained 7 bases not matched to a gene. The CDR3 sequence: CASTPTGDSYNEQFF. The CDR3 nucleotides are TGTGCCAGCACCCCCACAGGGGATTCCTACAATGAGCAGTTCTTC.

The chain couples TRBV3-1 (or the pseudogene TRBV3-2) to TRBJ2-5, with TRBD1 identical over 12 bases. This CDR3 region has 14 residues. Germline V gene sequence: CDR1 LGHDT, CDR2 YNNKEL (reference sequence). V shed 3 bases, J shed 4 bases, and the junction held 0 bases outside the gene matches. CDR3 loop: CASSQGQGAETQYF. The CDR3 nucleotides read TGTGCCAGCAGCCAGGGACAGGGGGCAGAGACCCAGTACTTC.

J is TRBJ1-5 and V is TRBV6-5; D perhaps matches TRBD1 (6 bases). From germline, CDR1 is MNHEY and CDR2 SVGAGI. The V gene lost 6 bases and the J gene lost 4 bases, with 16 bases spanning the gap. There are 15 residues in the CDR3. This chain's CDR3 is CASSPGQTLNQPQHF. In DNA form, the CDR3 reads TGTGCCAGCAGCCCAGGACAGACACTTAATCAGCCCCAGCATTTT.

J is TRBJ2-7 and V is TRBV12-5; no clear D. Germline V gives CDR1 LGHNT, CDR2 FRNRAP. The CDR3 is 14 residues long. V lost 2 bases and J 1 base, leaving 9 bases between the germline ends. CDR3 coding DNA: TGTGCTAGTGGTTTGTACCCAGAATCCTACGAGCAGTACTTC. Its protein is CASGLYPESYEQYF.

This clone came up once. The gene calls are TRBV4-2 and TRBJ2-1, with 9 bases aligning to TRBD2. The CDR3 runs to 15 residues. Germline V lookup: CDR1 LGHNA, CDR2 YNFKEQ. The V gene end was trimmed by 1 base and the J gene end by 7 bases; junction bases not matched to a gene: 5. This CDR3 reads CASSQAGLATNEQFF. The CDR3, as DNA: TGTGCCAGCAGCCAAGCAGGACTAGCGACGAATGAGCAGTTCTTC.

The chain is built from TRBV29-1 and TRBJ1-1; possible D gene TRBD1, 6 bases. Germline values: CDR1 SQVTM, CDR2 ANQGSEA. The CDR3 is 10 amino acids. Trimming took 6 bases from V and 7 from J, leaving 9 bases between them. DNA for the CDR3: TGCAGCGTCCGACAGGTTGAAGCTTTCTTT. The encoded protein is CSVRQVEAFF. Full variable domain (remainder filled in from reference TRBV29-1 and TRBJ1-1): SAVISQKPSRDICQRGTSLTIQCQVDSQVTMMFWYRQQPGQSLTLIATANQGSEATYESGFVIDKFPISRPNLTFSTLTVSNMSPEDSSIYLCSVRQVEAFFGQGTRLTVV.